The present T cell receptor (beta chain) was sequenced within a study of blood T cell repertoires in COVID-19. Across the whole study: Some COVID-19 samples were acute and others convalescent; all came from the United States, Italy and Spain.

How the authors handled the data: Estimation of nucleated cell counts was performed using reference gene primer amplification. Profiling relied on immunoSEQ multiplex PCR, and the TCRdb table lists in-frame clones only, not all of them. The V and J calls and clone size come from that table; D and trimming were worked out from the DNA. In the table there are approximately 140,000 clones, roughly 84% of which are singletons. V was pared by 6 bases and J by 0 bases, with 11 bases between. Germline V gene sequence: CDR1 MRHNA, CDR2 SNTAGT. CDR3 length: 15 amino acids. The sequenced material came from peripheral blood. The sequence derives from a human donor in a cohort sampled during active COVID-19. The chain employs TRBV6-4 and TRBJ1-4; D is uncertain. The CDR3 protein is CASRASAATNEKLFF. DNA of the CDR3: TGTGCCAGCAGAGCGTCGGCCGCAACTAATGAAAAACTGTTTTTT.